This T cell receptor (beta chain) was captured by sequencing in a study of blood T cells in healthy people across ages. Study-level findings and limits: Estimates drawn from one million T cells were deemed to understate diversity.

Then a second PCR, running roughly 6 to 11 cycles, was carried out with a sample-barcoded 5' primer and a J-beta primer mix. MiXCR was run by TCRdb on the 5' RACE reads, yielding one entry per CDR3 protein. Of approximately 900,000 distinct CDR3 sequences detected, just under 30% appear once; the ten largest clones hold roughly 10%. This clonotype was picked up a small number of times. The antigen is undetermined. The CDR3 has 15 residues. Germline CDR1 reads SGHAT; CDR2 reads FQNNGV. The junction had 8 bases not matched to a gene; V was cut back by 4 bases and J by 5 bases. These same records also appear under a second study, on T cells of mothers and their children. From that second work: According to the study, all extracted RNA entered cDNA synthesis at roughly 1.5 ug per 15 ul. The second PCR used the M1S primer, and this primer added sample barcodes and 2-4 random nucleotides. Thymic selection shapes TCR recombination output in related pairs, and it does so similarly in unrelated pairs.

Sequencing used blood. This chain uses TRBV11-2 with TRBJ1-5; 7 bases are a match to TRBD1. The receptor was derived from a woman in her 40s in good health. CDR3 nucleotide sequence: TGTGCCAGCAGCTACCCCCACAGGGGTTATCAGCCCCAGCATTTT. Amino acid sequence: CASSYPHRGYQPQHF.